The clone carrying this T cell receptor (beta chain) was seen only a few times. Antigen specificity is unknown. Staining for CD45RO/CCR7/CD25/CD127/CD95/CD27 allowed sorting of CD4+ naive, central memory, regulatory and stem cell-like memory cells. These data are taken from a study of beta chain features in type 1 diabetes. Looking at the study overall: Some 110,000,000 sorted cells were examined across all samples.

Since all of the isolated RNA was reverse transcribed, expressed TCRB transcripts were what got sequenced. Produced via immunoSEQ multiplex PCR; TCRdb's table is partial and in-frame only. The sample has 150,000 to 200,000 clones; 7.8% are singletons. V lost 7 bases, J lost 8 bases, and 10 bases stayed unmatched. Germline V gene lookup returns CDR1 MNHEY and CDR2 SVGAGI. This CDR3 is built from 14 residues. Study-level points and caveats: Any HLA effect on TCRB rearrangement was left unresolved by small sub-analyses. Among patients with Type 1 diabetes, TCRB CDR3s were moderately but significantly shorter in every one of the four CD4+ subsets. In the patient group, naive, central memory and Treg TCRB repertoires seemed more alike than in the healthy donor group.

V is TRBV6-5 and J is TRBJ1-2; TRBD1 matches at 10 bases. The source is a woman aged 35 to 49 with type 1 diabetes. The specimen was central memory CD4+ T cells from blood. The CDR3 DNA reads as TGTGCCAGCAAACCGGGACAGGGGTTAGGGGGCTACACCTTC. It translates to CASKPGQGLGGYTF.